The clone carrying this T cell receptor (beta chain) was counted at least ten times. The antigen remains undetermined. This entry belongs to a study of neurological immune-mediated disorders. Trimming cost V 0 bases and J 3 bases, with 3 bases left between them. The CDR3 loop spans 12 amino acids. CDR1 is SGHNT and CDR2 is YYREEE in the germline V gene (reference sequence). Each CDR3 protein gets one entry after TCRdb re-called the 5' RACE reads with MiXCR. The data hold 75,000 to 80,000 distinct CDR3 sequences, with roughly 4.8% observed a single time. Study-wide findings and caveats: CDR3 amino acid sequences found in expanded clones were never shared across subjects, suggesting private repertoires in all groups.

Source material: PBMCs. The TCR comes from a woman in her twenties or thirties with multiple sclerosis. The chain carries TRBV5-4 and TRBJ1-2; D is unclear. CDR3 residues: CASSLADYGYTF. CDR3 sequence (DNA): TGTGCCAGCAGCTTGGCAGACTATGGCTACACCTTC.